Listed here are 6 T cell receptor beta chains from one sample, sequenced in a study of shared clonotypes between healthy human individuals. Profiling relied on immunoSEQ multiplex PCR, and the TCRdb table lists in-frame clones only, not all of them. This table has 950,000 to 1,100,000 clones, more than 65% appearing once. Sequenced sample: memory CD4+ T cells sorted from blood. Subset noted: CD45RA-negative fraction. These receptors originate from a man aged 18 to 30 in good health.

For this clone: The germline gene is not matched at one end of the junction; a read error may be the cause. V is TRBV5-1 and J is TRBJ1-1; TRBD1 might be the D (5 bases). From germline, CDR1 is SGHRS and CDR2 YFSETQ. The CDR3 length is 15 residues. The CDR3 spells CASSRDPSGNAEAFF. The CDR3 nucleotides read TGCGCCAGCAGCCGGGACCCCTCGGGGAACGCTGAAGCTTTCTTT.

The V gene is TRBV29-1, the J gene TRBJ1-2; TRBD1 matches at 9 bases. The V gene's germline CDR1 is SQVTM and CDR2 ANQGSEA. The CDR3 has 14 residues. With V trimmed by 6 bases and J by 1 base, 6 bases remained unmatched. CDR3 sequence reads: CSVEQGALNYGYTF. The DNA of the CDR3 is TGCAGCGTGGAACAGGGGGCCCTTAACTATGGCTACACCTTC.

The chain combines TRBV27 with TRBJ2-3, with D tentatively TRBD2 (5 bases). Trimming took 4 bases from V and 1 from J, leaving 6 bases between them. The V gene's germline CDR1 is MNHEY and CDR2 SMNVEV (reference sequence). This CDR3 spans 13 amino acids. CDR3 protein: CASSWGGTDTQYF. DNA for the CDR3: TGTGCCAGCAGTTGGGGAGGCACAGATACGCAGTATTTT.

As for this clone: The sample contains more than one DNA sequence encoding this CDR3. J is TRBJ2-3 and V is TRBV9; D not certain. Germline CDR1 and CDR2: SGDLS and YYNGEE. V lost 0 bases and J lost 7, with 6 bases in between. The length of the CDR3 is 12 residues. CDR3 loop: CASSVEENTQYF. As DNA, the CDR3 is TGTGCCAGCAGCGTAGAAGAGAATACGCAGTATTTT.

V gene TRBV2 combines with J gene TRBJ2-7; the D is unclear. V was clipped by 7 bases and J by 1 base, with 11 bases between them. Germline values: CDR1 SNHLY, CDR2 FYNNEI. The CDR3 runs 13 residues. The DNA for the CDR3 is TGTGCCAGCATGGAACAGACTTCCTACGAGCAGTACTTC. Amino acid sequence: CASMEQTSYEQYF.

V usage is TRBV27 and J usage is TRBJ1-1; TRBD1 might be the D (6 bases). The germline gives CDR1 MNHEY, CDR2 SMNVEV (reference sequence). V was shortened by 6 bases and J by 1 base, with 12 bases between the two germline ends. The CDR3 extends over 14 amino acids. CDR3 loop: CASRLLQGNTEAFF. The CDR3 bases are TGTGCCAGCAGACTCTTACAGGGGAACACTGAAGCTTTCTTT.